The 15 T cell receptor beta chains below were found in one sample sequenced in a study of T cells in Graves' hyperthyroidism and ophthalmopathy. Using RNA transcripts as the source, TCR beta CDR3 regions were amplified. Initially, a first-round RT-PCR of the TCR CDR3 employed the HTBI primer set. Each CDR3 protein is one row after TCRdb ran MiXCR on the multiplex PCR reads. The data show 650,000 to 850,000 distinct CDR3 sequences, 18% seen once. Source material: blood. The source is a woman between 45 and 65 years old with Graves' hyperthyroidism that later progressed to Graves' ophthalmopathy.

This rearrangement joins TRBV3-1 to TRBJ2-5; TRBD1 agrees at 9 bases. CDR1 is LGHDT, CDR2 YNNKEL, per germline (reference sequence). V trimming: 4 bases; J trimming: 1 base; junction bases outside the gene matches: 7. The CDR3 totals 16 residues. CDR3 DNA sequence: TGTGCCAGCAGCCCAACCGGGACAGGGATCCAAGAGACCCAGTACTTC. This sequence encodes CASSPTGTGIQETQYF.

This clonotype appeared many times. V gene TRBV24-1 combines with J gene TRBJ1-5, with a weak D call TRBD1 (6 bases). The CDR3 runs 16 residues. The germline V gene has CDR1 KGHDR and CDR2 SFDVKD. V was trimmed by 4 bases and J by 3 bases, leaving 15 bases between them. CDR3 region: CATSDPGRGFNQPQHF. CDR3 in DNA: TGTGCCACCAGTGACCCCGGAAGGGGGTTCAATCAGCCCCAGCATTTT.

J is TRBJ1-2 and V is TRBV19; D might be TRBD1 (5 bases). Germline V gives CDR1 LNHDA, CDR2 SQIVND (reference sequence). The CDR3 sequence is 16 residues long. V was cut by 9 bases and J by 0 bases, with 20 bases left in between. This CDR3 reads CARHQDIIGANYGYTF. The CDR3 DNA follows: TGTGCCAGGCACCAGGACATCATAGGGGCTAACTATGGCTACACCTTC. The full variable domain, with the rest looked up from reference TRBV19 and TRBJ1-2, is DGGITQSPKYLFRKEGQNVTLSCEQNLNHDAMYWYRQDPGQGLRLIYYSQIVNDFQKGDIAEGYSVSREKKESFPLTVTSAQKNPTAFYLCARHQDIIGANYGYTFGSGTRLTVV.

This clonotype was counted a few times. The V gene is TRBV20-1, the J gene TRBJ1-5; a possible D gene is TRBD1 (6 bases). CDR1 and CDR2 (germline): DFQATT, SNEGSKA (reference sequence). The CDR3 extends over 16 amino acids. V lost 3 bases and J lost 6, with 21 bases in between. CDR3 DNA: TGCAGTGCTAGTGGGGTCGCAGTTGGGACACTTCAGCCCCAGCATTTT. Its protein is CSASGVAVGTLQPQHF.

The gene calls are TRBV6-1 and TRBJ2-5; TRBD2 is a possible D gene (6 bases). Trimming took 5 bases from V and 5 from J, leaving 18 bases between them. From germline, CDR1 is MNHNS and CDR2 SASEGT. The CDR3 consists of 15 residues. The CDR3 DNA reads TGTGCCAGCAGTCGTAGGTCTCCGGCGGGGGAGACCCAGTACTTC. This encodes CASSRRSPAGETQYF.

The chain uses TRBV20-1 and TRBJ1-6; no clear D. The V gene lost 0 bases and the J gene lost 7 bases, with 10 bases spanning the gap. CDR3 length equals 14 residues. The germline CDR1 and CDR2 sequences are DFQATT and SNEGSKA (reference sequence). CDR3 in DNA: TGCAGTGCTAGAGATGTCACTGAGAATTCACCCCTCCACTTT. It translates to CSARDVTENSPLHF.

This chain connects TRBV19 to TRBJ1-5, with no clear D. The ends were cut back, 8 bases at V and 4 bases at J, with 12 bases in the middle. CDR3 size: 13 residues. Germline V gives CDR1 LNHDA, CDR2 SQIVND (reference sequence). The CDR3 spells CASGAVRNQPQHF. The CDR3 DNA reads TGTGCCAGTGGCGCAGTAAGGAATCAGCCCCAGCATTTT.

This clonotype has just a few counts. This chain uses TRBV6-6 with TRBJ1-1; no definite D call. The V gene lost 2 bases and the J gene lost 2 bases, with 12 bases spanning the gap. From germline, CDR1 is MNHNY and CDR2 SVGAGI (reference sequence). CDR3 size: 15 residues. In DNA, the CDR3 is TGTGCCAGCAGTTACCTTCTAGGCAAAAACACTGAAGCTTTCTTT. Its protein product is CASSYLLGKNTEAFF.

The J gene is TRBJ1-5, the V gene TRBV6-1, with D perhaps TRBD1 (5 bases). The germline CDR1 and CDR2 sequences are MNHNS and SASEGT. The CDR3 contains 14 residues. V was trimmed by 8 bases and J by 1 base, leaving 12 bases between them. This chain's CDR3 is CASSRVASNQPQHF. The CDR3, as DNA: TGTGCCAGCTCCAGGGTCGCAAGCAATCAGCCCCAGCATTTT.

This clonotype was seen many times. The rearrangement uses TRBV7-2 and TRBJ2-7; TRBD1 agrees at 7 bases. This CDR3 contains 14 residues. The V and J ends lost 5 bases and 6 bases, in that order; junction bases with no gene match: 10. CDR1 and CDR2 (germline): SGHTA, FQGNSA. The CDR3 region has the DNA TGTGCCAGCAGCCGATACGGACAGGTGGGCGAGCAGTACTTC. This gives the protein CASSRYGQVGEQYF. The full variable domain, completed using reference TRBV7-2 and TRBJ2-7, is GAGVSQSPSNKVTEKGKDVELRCDPISGHTALYWYRQSLGQGLEFLIYFQGNSAPDKSGLPSDRFSAERTGGSVSTLTIQRTQQEDSAVYLCASSRYGQVGEQYFGPGTRLTVT.

The genes are TRBV20-1 and TRBJ1-6; TRBD1 matches at 12 bases. V gave up 3 bases and J gave up 11 bases; unmatched junction bases: 8. The germline CDR1 and CDR2 sequences are DFQATT and SNEGSKA (reference sequence). CDR3 length: 15 residues. The CDR3 coding sequence is TGCAGTGCTAGGCCAACGGGACAGGGGGCAACACCCCTCCACTTT. Translating gives CSARPTGQGATPLHF.

This clonotype was found once. This chain uses TRBV20-1 with TRBJ2-7; a possible D gene is TRBD2 (6 bases). From germline, CDR1 is DFQATT and CDR2 SNEGSKA (reference sequence). The CDR3 is 15 amino acids. V lost 2 bases and J 0 bases, leaving 14 bases between the germline ends. DNA of the CDR3: TGCAGTGCTAGATGGCTAGCGAGGGCCTCCTACGAGCAGTACTTC. Protein product: CSARWLARASYEQYF.

A few counts support this clonotype. This chain links TRBV6-1 with TRBJ1-2; weak D call: TRBD1 (5 bases). Per germline, CDR1 MNHNS and CDR2 SASEGT. The CDR3 has 15 residues. Deletions cut 1 base from V and 4 bases from J, with 13 bases between. The CDR3 here is CASSEDTGLGYGYTF. As DNA, the CDR3 is TGTGCCAGCAGTGAAGATACGGGGCTGGGCTATGGCTACACCTTC.

This clonotype was counted ten times or more. V and J are TRBV5-1 and TRBJ1-4, with TRBD1 as a possible D gene (6 bases). Trimming took off 5 bases at V and 5 bases at J, with 10 bases between the two ends. The V gene's germline CDR1 is SGHRS and CDR2 YFSETQ. The CDR3 has 13 residues. Here the CDR3 reads CASRDSQNEKLFF. The CDR3 DNA reads as TGCGCCAGCAGGGACAGCCAAAATGAAAAACTGTTTTTT. The whole variable domain, remainder taken from reference TRBV5-1 and TRBJ1-4, is KAGVTQTPRYLIKTRGQQVTLSCSPISGHRSVSWYQQTPGQGLQFLFEYFSETQRNKGNFPGRFSGRQFSNSRSEMNVSTLELGDSALYLCASRDSQNEKLFFGSGTQLSVL.

The V gene is TRBV12-3 or TRBV12-4, the J gene TRBJ2-2, with 9 bases aligning to TRBD1. This CDR3 comprises 15 residues. Trimming cost V 5 bases and J 5 bases; bases outside gene matches: 6. The CDR3 DNA reads TGTGCCAGCAGTCCCGGACAGGGGTGGACCGGGGAGCTGTTTTTT. As protein: CASSPGQGWTGELFF.